A single sample is the source of the 11 T cell receptor beta chains below, sequenced in a study of CD8 T cells in ankylosing spondylitis. TCRdb re-analysed the 5' RACE reads in MiXCR, keeping a single row per CDR3 protein. This table has fewer than 40,000 distinct CDR3 sequences, 30% appearing once. Source material: synovial fluid, either unsorted or a sorted T cell fraction (not recorded which). The origin of the receptors is a male donor with ankylosing spondylitis.

This clonotype was seen a few times. J is TRBJ2-7 and V is TRBV14; TRBD2 aligns across 7 bases. This CDR3 spans 14 amino acids. CDR1 and CDR2 (germline): SGHDN, FVKESK. The junction had 10 bases not matched to a gene; V was cut back by 3 bases and J by 8 bases. The CDR3 sequence is CASSHRDYSEKQYF. As DNA, the CDR3 is TGTGCCAGCAGCCACCGGGACTACTCTGAGAAGCAGTACTTC.

Turning to this clonotype: A junction end diverges from the germline sequence, so it may reflect a read error. The chain couples TRBV7-6 to TRBJ2-1; 14 bases fit TRBD2. CDR1 and CDR2 from the germline V gene are SGHVS and FNYEAQ. CDR3 size: 15 residues. The CDR3: CATSGLAGGDNEQFF. In nucleotides, the CDR3 is TGTGCCACCAGCGGACTAGCGGGAGGAGACAATGAGCAGTTCTTC.

J is TRBJ2-7 and V is TRBV30; D gene ambiguous. V shed 7 bases and J shed 5 bases, with 15 bases lying between them. Germline loops: CDR1 GTSNPN, CDR2 SVGIG (reference sequence). This CDR3 spans 12 amino acids. This chain's CDR3 is CASGALGHEQYF. The CDR3 coding sequence is TGTGCCTCTGGAGCCCTAGGCCACGAGCAGTACTTC.

The rearrangement links TRBV7-6 to TRBJ2-1; TRBD1 matches 8 bases. The V and J ends lost 5 bases and 0 bases, in that order; junction bases with no gene match: 6. Germline V lookup: CDR1 SGHVS, CDR2 FNYEAQ. The CDR3 covers 16 residues. The CDR3 sequence is CASSDPGGHSYNEQFF. The CDR3 bases are TGTGCCAGCAGCGATCCAGGGGGCCACTCCTACAATGAGCAGTTCTTC.

The chain uses TRBV9 and TRBJ2-1; D unresolved. The CDR3 sequence is 15 residues long. The V gene's germline CDR1 is SGDLS and CDR2 YYNGEE. V lost 0 bases and J 1 base, leaving 8 bases between the germline ends. The CDR3: CASSVDSSSYNEQFF. CDR3 in DNA: TGTGCCAGCAGCGTAGACAGTAGTTCCTACAATGAGCAGTTCTTC.

The chain has TRBV20-1 and TRBJ2-1; TRBD2 matches at 10 bases. Germline trimming cut 4 bases from V and 2 bases from J; bases unmatched to any gene: 5. The CDR3 loop spans 15 amino acids. CDR1 DFQATT and CDR2 SNEGSKA come from the germline V gene (reference sequence). The CDR3 here is CSAILAGGPYNEQFF. For the CDR3, the DNA is TGCAGTGCTATTTTAGCGGGAGGTCCCTACAATGAGCAGTTCTTC.

This clonotype occurred a few times. The rearrangement links TRBV7-6 to TRBJ2-2; D call uncertain. The germline CDR1 and CDR2 sequences are SGHVS and FNYEAQ. Trimming took off 5 bases at V and 6 bases at J, with 7 bases between the two ends. The CDR3 has 12 amino acids. CDR3 amino acids: CASSPSAGELFF. CDR3 nucleotide sequence: TGTGCCAGCAGCCCCTCCGCCGGGGAGCTGTTTTTT.

This clonotype was counted ten times or more. The chain uses TRBV4-2 and TRBJ2-6; perhaps TRBD1 as D (5 bases). The CDR3 is 15 amino acids. Trimming removed 4 bases at V and 6 bases at J, with 13 bases between. Germline loops: CDR1 LGHNA, CDR2 YNFKEQ. The CDR3 nucleotides read TGTGCCAGCAGCCTGACAGTTGGGGAGGCCAACGTCCTGACTTTC. Amino acids: CASSLTVGEANVLTF.

The chain links TRBV13 to TRBJ2-1, with 9 bases lining up with TRBD2. Looked up from germline, CDR1 is PRHDT and CDR2 is FYEKMQ (reference sequence). The CDR3 runs 15 residues. Germline trimming cut 4 bases from V and 8 bases from J; bases unmatched to any gene: 9. The CDR3 DNA reads as TGTGCCAGCAGCTCCCGGCTTTCTAGCGGGGATGAGCAGTTCTTC. This gives the protein CASSSRLSSGDEQFF.

The chain combines TRBV7-8 with TRBJ1-4, with TRBD1 as a possible D gene (6 bases). CDR1 SGHVS and CDR2 FQNEAQ come from the germline V gene. The V gene lost 4 bases and the J gene lost 7 bases, with 16 bases spanning the gap. The CDR3 contains 15 residues. CDR3 loop: CASSYRDKVGEKLFF. CDR3 bases: TGTGCCAGCAGCTATCGGGACAAAGTCGGTGAAAAACTGTTTTTT.

The chain combines TRBV3-1 with TRBJ2-1; 11 bases agree with TRBD2. The CDR3 is 17 residues long. The germline V gene has CDR1 LGHDT and CDR2 YNNKEL (reference sequence). V gave up 0 bases and J gave up 4 bases; unmatched junction bases: 5. In DNA form, the CDR3 reads TGTGCCAGCAGCCAAGATAGCGGGAGGGATTCTTACAATGAGCAGTTCTTC. Protein product: CASSQDSGRDSYNEQFF.